The 30 T cell receptor beta chains in this list originate from one sample, sequenced in a study of molecular identifiers for immune sequencing clone quantification. MiXCR was run by TCRdb on the PCR reads, yielding one entry per CDR3 protein. The table includes about 640,000 distinct CDR3 sequences, 20% detected once. Sequenced input: naive CD8+ T cells from blood, with Jurkat cell RNA spiked in. Specified subset: FACS-sorted CD8+CD4-CCR7+CD45RA+ naive T cells. The receptors here all came from a human donor in good health. Some libraries in this study had Jurkat cell RNA spiked in.

This clonotype was observed at least ten times. The chain employs TRBV28 and TRBJ2-5, with no clear D. Germline V gives CDR1 MDHEN, CDR2 SYDVKM. V was clipped by 6 bases and J by 5 bases, with 16 bases between them. This CDR3 spans 14 amino acids. The CDR3 loop is CASRGWTRQETQYF. CDR3 nucleotides: TGTGCCAGCAGGGGGTGGACCCGGCAGGAGACCCAGTACTTC.

In its sample, this clonotype was seen many times. V is TRBV29-1 and J is TRBJ2-7; 8 bases map to TRBD1. CDR1 is SQVTM and CDR2 is ANQGSEA in the germline V gene. The V gene end was trimmed by 5 bases and the J gene end by 2 bases; junction bases not matched to a gene: 8. CDR3 length: 14 amino acids. The CDR3 loop reads CSVTDRGRAYEQYF. In DNA, the CDR3 is TGCAGCGTTACAGACAGGGGTAGGGCCTACGAGCAGTACTTC.

Of note for this clonotype: A read error is possible here, since a much larger clone lies one base away. V and J are TRBV7-6 and TRBJ2-3; TRBD2 matches 15 bases. The CDR3 length is 17 residues. Germline V gene data show CDR1 as SGHVS and CDR2 as FNYEAQ. DNA for the CDR3: TGTGCCAGCAGCGCGGGACTAGCGGGAGGTCAGACAGATACGCACTATTTT. Its protein is CASSAGLAGGQTDTHYF.

This chain links TRBV7-6 with TRBJ2-7, with a weak D call TRBD2 (6 bases). This CDR3 contains 15 residues. The V end lost 4 bases, the J end lost 6 bases, and 19 bases lay between the germline ends. Germline V gene lookup returns CDR1 SGHVS and CDR2 FNYEAQ. The CDR3 reads CASSSGGGALVEQYF. The CDR3, as DNA: TGTGCCAGCAGCTCCGGAGGCGGGGCCCTTGTCGAGCAGTACTTC.

This clonotype was found many times. The rearrangement joins TRBV28 to TRBJ1-5; D remains unclear. The CDR3 loop spans 14 amino acids. V was cut by 5 bases and J by 1 base, with 9 bases left in between. Germline values: CDR1 MDHEN, CDR2 SYDVKM. The CDR3 region is CASSELGSNQPQHF. The CDR3 DNA follows: TGTGCCAGCAGTGAACTGGGGAGCAATCAGCCCCAGCATTTT.

This clonotype was detected many times. The CDR3, as DNA: TGTGCCAGCAGTGCCCCATGGCCCCAGCATTTT. Protein: CASSAPWPQHF. The chain carries TRBV28 and TRBJ1-5; D not resolved. CDR3 length equals 11 residues. Germline CDR1 reads MDHEN; CDR2 reads SYDVKM. The V and J ends lost 5 bases and 9 bases respectively, with 8 bases between them.

As regards this clonotype: This may be a read error, as it is one base from a much larger clone. This chain connects TRBV12-3 or TRBV12-4 to TRBJ1-2; a possible D gene is TRBD1 (6 bases). Trimming removed 4 bases from V and 4 bases from J, with 16 bases in between. This CDR3 contains 15 residues. DNA for the CDR3: TGTGCCAGCAGTTCCTTACCGGGACATTCCTATGGCTACACCTTC. Amino acids: CASSSLPGHSYGYTF.

As to this clonotype: Given a much more abundant clone one base away, this may be a read error. V usage is TRBV7-6 and J usage is TRBJ2-3, with unresolved D. Germline CDR1 reads SGHVS; CDR2 reads FNYEAQ. The V and J ends lost 6 bases and 3 bases respectively, with 13 bases between them. CDR3 length equals 14 residues. The CDR3 sequence is CASSAIRETDTQYF. CDR3 in DNA: TGTGCCAGCAGTGCAATTAGAGAGACAGATACGCAGTATTTT.

This clonotype was detected only a few times. The CDR3 loop is CASSLSGGLTSGNTIYF. The CDR3 DNA sequence: TGTGCCAGCAGTTTATCGGGGGGATTGACCTCTGGAAACACCATATATTTT. The chain carries TRBV28 and TRBJ1-3; perhaps TRBD1 as D (5 bases). This CDR3 comprises 17 residues. V was clipped by 1 base and J by 0 bases, with 13 bases between them. The germline gives CDR1 MDHEN, CDR2 SYDVKM.

As for this clonotype: A read error may explain this, as a much larger clone is one base away. This rearrangement joins TRBV6-6 to TRBJ2-7; D is perhaps TRBD1 (6 bases). The V end was cut by 7 bases, the J end by 2 bases, with 15 bases between. The CDR3 runs to 14 residues. Germline CDR1 MNHNY, CDR2 SVGAGI (reference sequence). CDR3 residues: CASIPGQLTYEQYF. CDR3 nucleotide sequence: TGTGCCAGCATACCGGGACAATTAACCTACGAGCAGTACTTC.

About this clonotype: Just one base apart from a much larger clone, this may be a read error. The chain is built from TRBV9 and TRBJ2-7, with D hard to call. The CDR3 runs to 15 residues. Trimming cost V 0 bases and J 5 bases, with 15 bases left between them. Per the germline V gene, CDR1 is SGDLS and CDR2 is YYNGEE. The CDR3, as DNA: TGTGCCAGCAGCGTAGCTTGGGGTTACAGTGACGAGCAGTACTTC. Translation: CASSVAWGYSDEQYF.

Note on this clonotype: One base away lies a much larger clone, so this may be a sequencing read error. The chain's CDR3 is CASNLGSSTEAFF. The CDR3 coding sequence is TGTGCCAGTAACCTCGGCTCGAGCACTGAAGCTTTCTTT. V and J are TRBV19 and TRBJ1-1; D not resolved. The V gene's germline CDR1 is LNHDA and CDR2 SQIVND (reference sequence). V shed 7 bases and J shed 4 bases, with 13 bases lying between them. CDR3 size: 13 residues.

In the case of this clonotype: A much larger clone lies a single base off, so this may be a read error. The CDR3 bases are TGTGCCTGCAGTCTAGCGGGAGGAGGCGCAGATACGCAGTATTTT. This codes for CACSLAGGGADTQYF. The chain joins TRBV6-5 to TRBJ2-3, with 11 bases lining up with TRBD2. The CDR3 is 15 residues long. Germline-derived CDR1 and CDR2 are MNHEY and SVGAGI.

This clonotype was seen repeatedly, ten times or more. V usage is TRBV4-1 and J usage is TRBJ2-7; TRBD1 matches 7 bases. After removal of 0 bases from V and 4 bases from J, the junction contained 6 bases not matched to a gene. The germline CDR1 and CDR2 sequences are MGHRA and YSYEKL. This CDR3 contains 15 residues. The CDR3 DNA reads as TGCGCCAGCAGCCAAGATCCGGGGACAGTTTACGAGCAGTACTTC. This sequence encodes CASSQDPGTVYEQYF.

In DNA form, the CDR3 reads TGCAGCGTTGTGGCTAGCGGGAGTCGTTCCTACAATGAGCAGTTCTTC. Translating it yields CSVVASGSRSYNEQFF. This chain links TRBV29-1 with TRBJ2-1; the match to TRBD2 covers 10 bases. CDR1 is SQVTM, CDR2 ANQGSEA, per germline. The CDR3 is made up of 16 amino acids. J was trimmed by 1 base and V by 4 bases; bases with no gene match: 7.

A word on this clonotype: A clone one base away is much larger, so this may be a read error. This chain uses TRBV7-2 with TRBJ2-2; D is perhaps TRBD1 or TRBD2 (5 bases each). The CDR3 spans 15 residues. V shed 2 bases and J shed 3 bases, with 10 bases lying between them. From germline, CDR1 is SGHTA and CDR2 FQGNSA. CDR3 in DNA: TGTGCCAGCAGCTTACGGGACGGCCACACCGGGGAGCTGTTTTTT. This sequence encodes CASSLRDGHTGELFF.

This clonotype was counted ten times or more. The chain employs TRBV7-9 and TRBJ2-3, with D possibly being TRBD1 (6 bases). Germline-derived CDR1 and CDR2 are SEHNR and FQNEAQ (reference sequence). This CDR3 is built from 16 residues. Deletions cut 3 bases from V and 0 bases from J, with 13 bases between. For the CDR3, the DNA is TGTGCCAGCAGCTTTTACCAGGGGCCAAGCACAGATACGCAGTATTTT. Its translation is CASSFYQGPSTDTQYF. The full variable domain, its missing parts supplied by reference TRBV7-9 and TRBJ2-3, is DTGVSQNPRHKITKRGQNVTFRCDPISEHNRLYWYRQTLGQGPEFLTYFQNEAQLEKSRLLSDRFSAERPKGSFSTLEIQRTEQGDSAMYLCASSFYQGPSTDTQYFGPGTRLTVL.

With respect to this clonotype: A read error is possible here, since a much larger clone lies one base away. The chain carries TRBV4-1 and TRBJ2-7, with 9 bases matching TRBD1. The CDR3 totals 15 residues. Germline values: CDR1 MGHRA, CDR2 YSYEKL. DNA of the CDR3: TGCGCCAGCAGCCAAGCCGGGACAGGGCCCTACGAGCAGTGCTTC. It translates to CASSQAGTGPYEQCF.

About this clonotype: A single base separates this from a much larger clone, so it may be a read error. This chain joins TRBV12-3 or TRBV12-4 and TRBJ1-5; no firm D call. This CDR3 is 12 amino acids long. The CDR3 here is CASRPRDQPRHF. Here the CDR3 DNA reads TGTGCCAGCAGGCCTAGAGATCAGCCCCGGCATTTT.

In its sample, this clonotype was seen many times. CDR3 sequence (DNA): TGTGCCAGCGGGACAGGGATGGGTCAGCCCCAGCATTTT. Residues: CASGTGMGQPQHF. The rearrangement uses TRBV9 and TRBJ1-5; 9 bases align to TRBD1. Germline V CDR1 and CDR2: SGDLS, YYNGEE. Trimming removed 7 bases from V and 6 bases from J; junction bases left unmatched: 5. This CDR3 spans 13 amino acids.

This clonotype was detected only a few times. The rearrangement links TRBV4-3 to TRBJ1-1; D ambiguous. Per the germline V gene, CDR1 is LGHNA and CDR2 is YSLEER. This CDR3 is built from 14 residues. V dropped 5 bases and J dropped 1 base, with 11 bases sitting between them. CDR3 protein: CASSVEEGNTEAFF. The CDR3 coding sequence is TGCGCCAGCAGCGTCGAGGAGGGGAACACTGAAGCTTTCTTT.

This clonotype came up a few times. The rearrangement links TRBV9 to TRBJ2-4; TRBD2 might be the D (6 bases). From germline, CDR1 is SGDLS and CDR2 YYNGEE. Trimming removed 2 bases from V and 4 bases from J, with 10 bases in between. This CDR3 is built from 14 residues. The CDR3 protein is CASSVLGGKNIQYF. For the CDR3, the DNA is TGTGCCAGCAGCGTGCTGGGGGGAAAAAACATTCAGTACTTC.

This clonotype was detected many times. The V gene is TRBV7-9, the J gene TRBJ2-5; 7 bases agree with TRBD2. Germline V gene data show CDR1 as SEHNR and CDR2 as FQNEAQ (reference sequence). V lost 3 bases, J lost 4 bases, and 5 bases stayed unmatched. The CDR3 loop spans 14 amino acids. The CDR3 spells CASSFGLAAETQYF. The DNA for the CDR3 is TGTGCCAGCAGCTTTGGCCTAGCGGCAGAGACCCAGTACTTC.

This clonotype was recorded a few times. The gene calls are TRBV12-3 or TRBV12-4 and TRBJ2-7; 10 bases are a match to TRBD2. Trimming removed 4 bases from V and 7 bases from J; junction bases left unmatched: 7. This CDR3 has 14 residues. The CDR3 is CASSSSGSLREQYF. The CDR3 region has the DNA TGTGCCAGCAGTTCTAGCGGGAGTTTGAGGGAGCAGTACTTC.

This clonotype was counted at least ten times. The chain is built from TRBV6-6 and TRBJ2-5, with D maybe TRBD1 (6 bases). The CDR3 is 15 amino acids. Germline CDR1 reads MNHNY; CDR2 reads SVGAGI (reference sequence). Trimming removed 2 bases from V and 3 bases from J, with 13 bases in between. CDR3 residues: CASSYPRGNKETQYF. The CDR3 bases are TGTGCCAGCAGTTACCCCAGGGGAAATAAAGAGACCCAGTACTTC.

The chain couples TRBV27 to TRBJ2-1; the D gene is possibly TRBD2 (5 bases). Germline CDR1 is MNHEY and CDR2 is SMNVEV (reference sequence). The CDR3 consists of 16 residues. The V end lost 4 bases, the J end lost 0 bases, and 13 bases lay between the germline ends. CDR3 coding DNA: TGTGCCAGCAGTTCACGGACTCTCAACTCCTACAATGAGCAGTTCTTC. This encodes CASSSRTLNSYNEQFF.

With regard to this clonotype: The conserved phenylalanine or tryptophan is not found at the CDR3 terminus, so this likely reflects a read error. The CDR3 here is CASSQRSSMSSGANVLTL. The CDR3 DNA is TGCGCCAGCAGCCAGCGCAGCTCCATGTCTTCTGGGGCCAACGTCCTGACTCTC. The rearrangement links TRBV4-1 to TRBJ2-6; D gene uncertain. Germline V gene data show CDR1 as MGHRA and CDR2 as YSYEKL. V lost 3 bases to trimming and J lost 1 base, with 16 bases between them. The CDR3 is 18 amino acids.

This clonotype was recorded at least ten times. This chain joins TRBV28 and TRBJ2-7, with TRBD2 as a possible D gene (6 bases). Trimming took 2 bases from V and 7 from J, leaving 12 bases between them. The CDR3 contains 13 residues. Per germline, CDR1 MDHEN and CDR2 SYDVKM. The CDR3 sequence is CASSLGGVEEQYF. CDR3 in DNA: TGTGCCAGCAGTTTAGGAGGGGTTGAGGAGCAGTACTTC.

There are many counts of this clonotype. The CDR3 sequence: CASSQGFFGVYNEQFF. The CDR3 nucleotides read TGCGCCAGCAGCCAGGGGTTCTTTGGAGTCTACAATGAGCAGTTCTTC. The chain uses TRBV5-1 and TRBJ2-1; TRBD1 might be the D (6 bases). The length of the CDR3 is 16 residues. With 4 bases removed from V and 3 bases from J, the gap between germline ends came to 17 bases. The germline gives CDR1 SGHRS, CDR2 YFSETQ. The whole variable domain, filled in from reference TRBV5-1 and TRBJ2-1, reads KAGVTQTPRYLIKTRGQQVTLSCSPISGHRSVSWYQQTPGQGLQFLFEYFSETQRNKGNFPGRFSGRQFSNSRSEMNVSTLELGDSALYLCASSQGFFGVYNEQFFGPGTRLTVL.

This clonotype came up many times. V and J are TRBV20-1 and TRBJ1-1; the match to TRBD1 covers 9 bases. CDR1 and CDR2 (germline): DFQATT, SNEGSKA (reference sequence). V dropped 5 bases and J dropped 3; count of bases not matched to a gene: 10. The CDR3 totals 15 residues. The CDR3 spells CSAQDRGEVYTEAFF. As DNA, the CDR3 is TGCAGTGCTCAGGACAGGGGCGAGGTCTACACTGAAGCTTTCTTT.